The 17 T cell receptor beta chains reported below all come from one sample, sequenced in a study of blood T cell repertoires in COVID-19. Only in-frame clones appear in the TCRdb table, and some are missing; sequencing was by immunoSEQ multiplex PCR. The table has a few hundred thousand clones, 80% to 90% seen once; the top ten hold over 9.5%. The sample taken for sequencing was peripheral blood. Source of these receptors: a woman over 75 with acute or convalescent COVID-19.

This chain connects TRBV4-3 to TRBJ2-7, with 7 bases lining up with TRBD1. The junction had 9 bases not matched to a gene; V was cut back by 0 bases and J by 7 bases. This CDR3 has 15 residues. The germline gives CDR1 LGHNA, CDR2 YSLEER. For the CDR3, the DNA is TGCGCCAGCAGCCAAGATAGGGCGACAGGGAGAGAGCAGTACTTC. Its protein product is CASSQDRATGREQYF.

Here the CDR3 reads CSVSDGVSSEQYF. The CDR3 DNA reads as TGCAGCGTTTCTGACGGGGTTTCGTCCGAGCAGTACTTC. The chain employs TRBV29-1 and TRBJ2-7, with D perhaps TRBD2 (5 bases). The CDR3 totals 13 residues. The V and J ends lost 5 bases and 6 bases respectively, with 17 bases between them. Germline V lookup: CDR1 SQVTM, CDR2 ANQGSEA.

The chain is built from TRBV15 and TRBJ2-5; 13 bases are shared with TRBD2. From germline, CDR1 is LNHNV and CDR2 YYDKDF (reference sequence). The CDR3 runs to 15 residues. V lost 7 bases to trimming and J lost 2 bases; unmatched junction nucleotides: 4. The CDR3 spells CATTRLAGGQETQYF. The CDR3 nucleotides read TGTGCCACCACGCGACTAGCGGGAGGTCAAGAGACCCAGTACTTC.

The chain uses TRBV6-2 or TRBV6-3 and TRBJ1-1; a weak D match, TRBD1 (6 bases). The V end was cut by 4 bases, the J end by 5 bases, with 26 bases between. Germline values: CDR1 MNHEY, CDR2 SVGEGT. The CDR3 has 18 amino acids. Here the CDR3 DNA reads TGTGCCAGCAGTTCCCCTTCAATGGCAGGGGCATTGATTACTGAAGCTTTCTTT. Its translation: CASSSPSMAGALITEAFF.

This clone was counted only a few times. The CDR3, as DNA: TGTGCCAGCAGTTTATCGGGAGGGATGACCTACGAGCAGTACTTC. The encoded protein is CASSLSGGMTYEQYF. V usage is TRBV28 and J usage is TRBJ2-7, with 8 bases aligning to TRBD2. The CDR3 totals 15 residues. Per germline, CDR1 MDHEN and CDR2 SYDVKM. The V gene end was trimmed by 1 base and the J gene end by 2 bases; junction bases not matched to a gene: 4. Based on the CDR3 plus reference TRBV28 and TRBJ2-7, the full variable domain is DVKVTQSSRYLVKRTGEKVFLECVQDMDHENMFWYRQDPGLGLRLIYFSYDVKMKEKGDIPEGYSVSREKKERFSLILESASTNQTSMYLCASSLSGGMTYEQYFGPGTRLTVT.

The chain recombines TRBV6-5 with TRBJ1-1; TRBD1 agrees at 8 bases. J gave up 4 bases and V 6 bases, and 10 bases lay outside the gene matches. The CDR3 totals 15 residues. Germline CDR1 MNHEY, CDR2 SVGAGI. CDR3 coding DNA: TGTGCCAGCAGCTGGACAGGGTATACCGGCACTGAAGCTTTCTTT. Protein sequence: CASSWTGYTGTEAFF.

The chain uses TRBV18 and TRBJ1-1; perhaps TRBD1 as D (5 bases). With 10 bases removed from V and 3 bases from J, the gap between germline ends came to 15 bases. CDR1 is KGHSH and CDR2 is LQKENI in the germline V gene. The CDR3 is 13 residues long. CDR3 residues: CATKRGGDTEAFF. In nucleotides, the CDR3 is TGTGCCACCAAACGCGGGGGGGACACTGAAGCTTTCTTT.

The chain links TRBV9 to TRBJ2-2; 10 bases match TRBD2. This CDR3 spans 16 amino acids. V gave up 3 bases and J gave up 6 bases; unmatched junction bases: 8. Germline V lookup: CDR1 SGDLS, CDR2 YYNGEE. This chain's CDR3 is CASSGRSGRAAGELFF. Written as DNA, the CDR3 is TGTGCCAGCAGCGGGAGGAGCGGGAGGGCCGCCGGGGAGCTGTTTTTT.

The V and J genes are TRBV19 and TRBJ1-6; maybe TRBD1 (6 bases). The V gene lost 3 bases and the J gene lost 10 bases, with 16 bases spanning the gap. Per germline, CDR1 LNHDA and CDR2 SQIVND (reference sequence). CDR3 length: 15 amino acids. CDR3 nucleotide sequence: TGTGCCAGTAGTATCGCCACAGGGTCTCAGTCACCCCTCCACTTT. The encoded protein is CASSIATGSQSPLHF.

This clone was seen just once. The chain is built from TRBV2 and TRBJ1-1; maybe TRBD1 (5 bases). With 2 bases removed from V and 4 bases from J, the gap between germline ends came to 11 bases. Looked up from germline, CDR1 is SNHLY and CDR2 is FYNNEI. The CDR3 contains 14 residues. The CDR3 DNA sequence: TGTGCCAGCAGTGAAATCGCAGGGCCCACTGAAGCTTTCTTT. Translating gives CASSEIAGPTEAFF. The whole variable domain, filled in from reference TRBV2 and TRBJ1-1, reads EPEVTQTPSHQVTQMGQEVILRCVPISNHLYFYWYRQILGQKVEFLVSFYNNEISEKSEIFDDQFSVERPDGSNFTLKIRSTKLEDSAMYFCASSEIAGPTEAFFGQGTRLTVV.

There are a few counts of this clone. The V call is TRBV7-6, the J call TRBJ1-4; TRBD1 is a possible D gene (6 bases). Looked up from germline, CDR1 is SGHVS and CDR2 is FNYEAQ. This CDR3 has 16 amino acids. The V and J ends lost 3 bases and 7 bases respectively, with 18 bases between them. Written as DNA, the CDR3 is TGTGCCAGCAGCTTTGGGCCGGGGGGGGCTATTGAAAAACTGTTTTTT. Protein: CASSFGPGGAIEKLFF.

This clone was observed at least ten times. The chain recombines TRBV19 with TRBJ1-3, with a weak D call TRBD1 (5 bases). Trimming removed 1 base at V and 1 base at J, with 8 bases between. Germline V CDR1 and CDR2: LNHDA, SQIVND (reference sequence). The CDR3 runs to 15 residues. The CDR3 nucleotides read TGTGCCAGTAGTATAGCTGCAGGGTCTGGAAACACCATATATTTT. Translation gives CASSIAAGSGNTIYF.

This clone occurred once. V and J are TRBV7-2 and TRBJ2-4; TRBD2 matches 9 bases. CDR1 is SGHTA and CDR2 is FQGNSA in the germline V gene. The CDR3 totals 16 residues. With V trimmed by 4 bases and J by 7 bases, 11 bases remained unmatched. The CDR3 reads CASSSRASGVMNIQYF. In DNA form, the CDR3 reads TGTGCCAGCAGCTCCCGGGCTAGCGGGGTCATGAACATTCAGTACTTC.

The genes are TRBV2 and TRBJ2-1; the match to TRBD2 covers 14 bases. Per germline, CDR1 SNHLY and CDR2 FYNNEI. CDR3 size: 18 residues. With V trimmed by 7 bases and J by 5 bases, 13 bases remained unmatched. CDR3 amino acids: CASIRETSGGAPNNEQFF. In nucleotides, the CDR3 is TGTGCCAGCATTCGGGAGACTAGCGGGGGGGCTCCCAACAATGAGCAGTTCTTC.

This clone was seen only once. This sequence joins TRBV5-1 and TRBJ1-4; 7 bases match TRBD1. Germline V gene data show CDR1 as SGHRS and CDR2 as YFSETQ. The V gene end was trimmed by 0 bases and the J gene end by 0 bases; junction bases not matched to a gene: 2. The CDR3 runs to 16 residues. Here the CDR3 reads CASSLGDSPTNEKLFF. CDR3 in DNA: TGCGCCAGCAGCTTGGGGGACAGCCCAACTAATGAAAAACTGTTTTTT.

The CDR3 DNA reads as TGTGCCATCAGCAGGGAAATGTACCAAGAGACCCAGTACTTC. Residues: CAISREMYQETQYF. The rearrangement joins TRBV10-3 to TRBJ2-5, with TRBD1 as a possible D gene (5 bases). Trimming removed 6 bases from V and 0 bases from J, with 11 bases in between. CDR1 and CDR2 from the germline V gene are ENHRY and SYGVKD. The CDR3 runs to 14 residues.

The J gene is TRBJ1-6, the V gene TRBV5-5; TRBD1 might be the D (5 bases). The CDR3 spans 15 residues. V lost 3 bases and J lost 5, with 12 bases in between. The germline gives CDR1 SGHKS, CDR2 YYEKEE (reference sequence). In nucleotides, the CDR3 is TGTGCCAGCAGCTCTTCGGGCAGGGATAATTCACCCCTCCACTTT. Translating gives CASSSSGRDNSPLHF.